This T cell receptor (beta chain) was observed in a study of tumor-infiltrating lymphocytes in oesophageal squamous cell carcinoma. Judged by abundance, this clonotype is medium-sized (0.01 to 0.1%). The CDR3 extends over 13 amino acids. The V end lost 5 bases, the J end lost 4 bases, and 8 bases lay between the germline ends. Per the germline V gene, CDR1 is SGHTA and CDR2 is FQGTGA. TCRdb re-analysed the PCR reads in MiXCR, keeping a single row per CDR3 protein. Among 15,000 to 20,000 distinct CDR3 sequences listed, around two fifths were seen once. The sample comprised normal esophageal tissue next to the tumor. The sequence was collected from a female donor with esophageal squamous cell carcinoma. The J gene is TRBJ2-2, the V gene TRBV7-3, with D possibly TRBD1 on 6 matching bases. CDR3 loop: CASSVQGTGELFF. DNA of the CDR3: TGTGCCAGCAGCGTACAGGGCACCGGGGAGCTGTTTTTT.